The rows below give T cell receptor beta chains drawn from one sample of a study of beta chain features in type 1 diabetes. TCRdb's copy holds only in-frame clones and misses some; the assay was immunoSEQ multiplex PCR. The repertoire holds about 150,000 clones, about 9.4% seen once, with roughly 1.4% in the top ten. The sample was naive CD4+ T cells from blood. These receptors all come from a man between 18 and 29 years old in good health. CDR3s include the opening cysteine and the closing phenylalanine or tryptophan. The D gene is left open where the match is weak. A row's size may be missing; if present it is once, few, many or a size class.

>TRBV2|TRBD1|few|TRBJ1-4
TGTGCCAGCAGTGAGGCGCGACAGGGGGGGAATGTTTTT
CASSEARQGGNVF
>TRBV29-1|.|few|TRBJ1-2
TGCAGCGTGGCGGAGGCTTATGGCTACACCTTC
CSVAEAYGYTF
>TRBV7-2|.|.|TRBJ2-7
TGTGCCAGCAGCTTAGCGCGGTACGAGCAGTACTTC
CASSLARYEQYF
>TRBV29-1|.|few|TRBJ1-2
TGCAGCGTTGGGGAGGGTTTCCTAGGGCTCTATGGCTACACCTTC
CSVGEGFLGLYGYTF
>TRBV28|.|.|TRBJ2-7
TGTGCCAGCAGTCCGGGACAATCCTACGAGCAGTACTTC
CASSPGQSYEQYF
>TRBV7-9|TRBD1|.|TRBJ2-7
TGTGCCAGCAGCTCCCCGACAGGGGGTTCCTACGAGCAGTACTTC
CASSSPTGGSYEQYF
>TRBV7-2|TRBD2|.|TRBJ2-1
TGTGCCAGCAGCTTAGCGCCGAGGCGGGGGGGCCACAATGAGCAGTTCTTC
CASSLAPRRGGHNEQFF
>TRBV23-1|.|few|TRBJ1-3
TGCGCCAGCAGTCGTTCTCCTGGAAACACCATATATTTT
CASSRSPGNTIYF
>TRBV27|.|many|TRBJ1-2
TGTGCCAGCAGTTTATCACCAGGCTATGGCTACACCTTC
CASSLSPGYGYTF
>TRBV7-2|TRBD2|.|TRBJ2-5
TGTGCCAGCAGCTTAACACTAGCGGGTCCACCCCAGGAGACCCAGTACTTC
CASSLTLAGPPQETQYF
>TRBV28|.|few|TRBJ1-2
TGTGCCAGCAGTTTAGTCTCGCTTGGGCAGAAAAACTATGGCTACACCTTC
CASSLVSLGQKNYGYTF
>TRBV21-1|.|.|TRBJ1-4
TGTGCCAGCAGCAAAGGCAGGCCAGGAGTGGAGGATGAAAAACTGTTTTTT
CASSKGRPGVEDEKLFF
>TRBV18|.|many|TRBJ2-5
TGTGCGACTGGGCTGGGGCAGGAGACCCAGTACTTC
CATGLGQETQYF
>TRBV29-1|.|few|TRBJ2-3
TGCAGCGTTGAGTCTAGCACAGATACGCAGTATTTT
CSVESSTDTQYF
>TRBV13|TRBD1|.|TRBJ1-6
TGTGCCAGCAGCCCTAGACAGGGTAACTATAATTCACCCCTCCACTTT
CASSPRQGNYNSPLHF
>TRBV18|TRBD1|few|TRBJ2-1
TGTGCCAGCTCTCCCTGGACAGGGAGCTCCTACAATGAGCAGTTCTTC
CASSPWTGSSYNEQFF
>TRBV6-4|.|.|TRBJ1-1
TGTGCCAGCAGCTCCGACAGGAACACTGAAGCTTTCTTT
CASSSDRNTEAFF
>TRBV11-3|TRBD1|few|TRBJ1-2
TGTGCCAGCAGCTTAGGACAGGGCAGAGGCTACACCTTC
CASSLGQGRGYTF
>TRBV11-2|.|many|TRBJ2-1
TGTGCCAGCAGCTTCGACTCGAGCTCCTACAATGAGCAGTTCTTC
CASSFDSSSYNEQFF
>TRBV6-4|.|few|TRBJ2-5
TGTGCCAGCTCTCAAGAGACCCAGTACTTC
CASSQETQYF
>TRBV19|TRBD1|.|TRBJ2-1
TGTGCCAGTAATAGGGACAGGGGTTTTTGTGAGCAGTTCTTC
CASNRDRGFCEQFF
>TRBV5-4|.|.|TRBJ2-7
TGTGCCAGCAGCGCCCCCGGGAACTCCTACGAGCAGTACTTC
CASSAPGNSYEQYF
>TRBV25-1|TRBD1|few|TRBJ1-5
TGTGCCAGCAGGGATACAGGGGAGCGACAGCCCCAGCATTTT
CASRDTGERQPQHF
>TRBV7-2|TRBD1|.|TRBJ2-3
TGTGCCAGCAGCGCCGGGACAGGGGGCACAGATACGCAGTATTTT
CASSAGTGGTDTQYF
>TRBV7-2|.|few|TRBJ2-7
TGTGCCAGCAGCCCCACCAGCTACGAGCAGTACTTC
CASSPTSYEQYF
>TRBV7-2|TRBD2|few|TRBJ2-3
TGTGCCAGCAGCTTATTGGGACTAAACACAGATACGCAGTATTTT
CASSLLGLNTDTQYF
>TRBV5-1|TRBD1|few|TRBJ2-1
TGCGCCAGCAGCTCGCGACAGGGGGAAGAGAGGGGCAATGAGCAGTTCTTC
CASSSRQGEERGNEQFF
>TRBV18|TRBD1|.|TRBJ1-5
TGTGCCAGCTCAATGGGACAGGGGGATGGTCAGCCCCAGCATTTT
CASSMGQGDGQPQHF
>TRBV28|TRBD1|few|TRBJ1-5
TGTGCCAGCAGCTTGACAGGGGGGAGTCAGCCCCAGCATTTT
CASSLTGGSQPQHF
>TRBV19|TRBD1|.|TRBJ1-5
TGTGCCAGTAGTTCATCCGGGACAGGGGGGACCAATCAGCCCCAGCATTTT
CASSSSGTGGTNQPQHF
>TRBV10-3|TRBD2|few|TRBJ2-1
TGTGCCATCAGTGGAACTAGCGGGGTCTACAATGAGCAGTTCTTC
CAISGTSGVYNEQFF
>TRBV5-4|TRBD2|once|TRBJ2-3
TGTGCCAGCAGCTTCCGACTAGCGGGGGGCCCAGATACGCAGTATTTT
CASSFRLAGGPDTQYF
>TRBV2|.|few|TRBJ2-6
TGTGCCAGCAGTCCGGACAGACTCTCTGGGGCCAACGTCCTGACTTTC
CASSPDRLSGANVLTF
>TRBV27|TRBD1|few|TRBJ1-2
TGTGCCAGCAGACCCCCTGGACAGGGTGGCTACACCTTC
CASRPPGQGGYTF
>TRBV27|.|.|TRBJ1-2
TGTGCCAGCAGTTTAACATCAGGGGAAGCAAACTATGGCTACACCTTC
CASSLTSGEANYGYTF
>TRBV25-1|TRBD1|.|TRBJ1-1
TGTGCCAGCAGTCTTGACAGGGGGTTTACTGAAGCTTTCTTT
CASSLDRGFTEAFF
>TRBV29-1|TRBD1|many|TRBJ1-2
TGCAGCGCTCTCCGAGGGGGCTCTGGCTACACCTTC
CSALRGGSGYTF
>TRBV7-9|TRBD1|few|TRBJ2-7
TGTGCCAGCAGCTTAGGGGACAGGGAGAGGACCTACGAGCAGTACTTC
CASSLGDRERTYEQYF
>TRBV6-5|.|.|TRBJ1-6
TGTGCCAGCAGTCAGACAACCCTCCACTTT
CASSQTTLHF
>TRBV5-1|.|.|TRBJ2-6
TGCGCCAGCAGCCCCGGTGGTAGTCAAGCCTCTGGGGCCAACGTCCTGACTTTC
CASSPGGSQASGANVLTF
>TRBV10-3|.|few|TRBJ2-5
TGTGCCATCAGTGAGTCACAGGGTGCGTCCCAGTACTTC
CAISESQGASQYF
>TRBV11-2|.|few|TRBJ1-5
TGTGCCAGCAGCTTAGACGTGGGGGGGAGGTGGCCCCAGCATTTT
CASSLDVGGRWPQHF
>TRBV30|.|.|TRBJ2-7
TGTGCCTGGAGTGAAGCTAGCGCCAACGAGCAGTACTTC
CAWSEASANEQYF
>TRBV9|TRBD2|.|TRBJ2-5
TGTGCCAGCAGCGCTAGCGGGGGCCGCGAAGAGACCCAGTACTTC
CASSASGGREETQYF
>TRBV7-3|TRBD1|few|TRBJ2-1
TGTGCCAGCAGCCAGGGACAGGGGGCCTACAATGAGCAGTTCTTC
CASSQGQGAYNEQFF
>TRBV27|.|.|TRBJ2-2
TGTGCCAGCAGTTGGGACTACACCGGGGAGCTGTTTTTT
CASSWDYTGELFF
>TRBV18|.|few|TRBJ1-2
TGTGCCAGCTCACCTGGCGGGGAGCGGTTATATGGCTACACCTTC
CASSPGGERLYGYTF
>TRBV4-2|TRBD1|few|TRBJ2-2
TGTGCCAGCAGCCAACCCGGGACAGGGAACACCGGGGAGCTGTTTTTT
CASSQPGTGNTGELFF
>TRBV6-6|.|.|TRBJ2-7
TGTGCCAGCAGACAGAGGGGGACCACCTACGAGCAGTACTTC
CASRQRGTTYEQYF
>TRBV30|.|.|TRBJ1-4
TGTGCCTGGGGAGCTAATGAAAAACTGTTTTTT
CAWGANEKLFF
>TRBV30|.|few|TRBJ1-1
TGTGCCTGGACGCCCCTGGGGGGAGCTGAAGCTTTCTTT
CAWTPLGGAEAFF
>TRBV5-1|TRBD2|few|TRBJ2-2
TGCGCCAGCAGCTTGGAGCCAGCGGGGGCCACCGGGGAGCTGTTTTTT
CASSLEPAGATGELFF
>TRBV6-5|.|few|TRBJ1-4
TGTGCCAGCAGTTATAGATGGGGGGGTGAAAAACTGTTTTTT
CASSYRWGGEKLFF
>TRBV10-2|.|few|TRBJ1-2
TGCGCCAGCAGTGAGTCTATGGCAGGGGCCGGCTACACCTTC
CASSESMAGAGYTF